Below, 15 T cell receptor beta chains from the same sample are listed, as sequenced in a study of blood T cell repertoires in COVID-19. Produced via immunoSEQ multiplex PCR; TCRdb's table is partial and in-frame only. This repertoire shows a few hundred thousand clones, around 85% found once; its top ten account for 1.5% to 2%. Sequencing input: PBMCs or T cells enriched from blood (not recorded which). The receptors were gathered from a woman aged 45-60 years who had recovered from COVID-19.

The count of this clone is one. The chain uses TRBV5-5 and TRBJ2-1; possibly TRBD1 for D (5 bases). V was shortened by 0 bases and J by 3 bases, with 10 bases between the two germline ends. The germline V gene has CDR1 SGHKS and CDR2 YYEKEE (reference sequence). CDR3 length: 15 amino acids. CDR3 loop: CASSLAQGIYNEQFF. CDR3 nucleotide sequence: TGTGCCAGCAGCTTGGCCCAGGGAATCTACAATGAGCAGTTCTTC.

The rearrangement uses TRBV19 and TRBJ2-1; 8 bases are a match to TRBD1. The CDR3 is made up of 15 amino acids. The junction had 12 bases not matched to a gene; V was cut back by 5 bases and J by 9 bases. CDR1 and CDR2 from the germline V gene are LNHDA and SQIVND (reference sequence). The CDR3 nucleotides read TGTGCCAGTAGTTCCCGGGACAGGACAACAAGTGAGCAGTTCTTC. Amino acid sequence: CASSSRDRTTSEQFF.

J is TRBJ2-2 and V is TRBV5-1; perhaps TRBD2 as D (5 bases). CDR3 length: 13 amino acids. In germline, CDR1 is SGHRS, CDR2 YFSETQ. The germline V and J ends were trimmed by 7 bases and 5 bases, with 12 bases remaining between them. The CDR3: CASRGAETGELFF. In DNA, the CDR3 is TGCGCCAGCCGGGGAGCGGAAACCGGGGAGCTGTTTTTT.

The V call is TRBV5-8, the J call TRBJ1-1, with 9 bases identical to TRBD1. CDR3 length: 11 amino acids. Germline lookup yields CDR1 SGHTS and CDR2 YDEGEE. After removal of 6 bases from V and 6 bases from J, the junction contained 0 bases not matched to a gene. The CDR3 loop is CASNRGPEAFF. For the CDR3, the DNA is TGTGCCAGCAACAGGGGGCCTGAAGCTTTCTTT.

The chain links TRBV14 to TRBJ2-7; possible D gene TRBD1, 6 bases. Looked up from germline, CDR1 is SGHDN and CDR2 is FVKESK. The length of the CDR3 is 15 residues. The ends were cut back, 3 bases at V and 2 bases at J, with 14 bases in the middle. CDR3 amino acids: CASSQGHGRTYEQYF. In nucleotides, the CDR3 is TGTGCCAGCAGCCAGGGACATGGGCGTACCTACGAGCAGTACTTC.

This chain uses TRBV20-1 with TRBJ2-7; D may be TRBD1 (6 bases). V lost 3 bases, J lost 2 bases, and 11 bases lay in between. Germline-derived CDR1 and CDR2 are DFQATT and SNEGSKA (reference sequence). The CDR3 covers 13 residues. The CDR3: CSASSGEPYEQYF. In DNA, the CDR3 is TGCAGTGCTAGTTCAGGGGAACCCTACGAGCAGTACTTC.

This rearrangement joins TRBV5-1 to TRBJ2-1, with a weak D call TRBD2 (6 bases). In germline, CDR1 is SGHRS, CDR2 YFSETQ. The CDR3 runs to 16 residues. V lost 0 bases and J lost 3, with 13 bases in between. Here the CDR3 reads CASSLAVGGNYNEQFF. The CDR3 bases are TGCGCCAGCAGCTTGGCCGTGGGGGGTAACTACAATGAGCAGTTCTTC.

The gene calls are TRBV29-1 and TRBJ1-2; no clear D gene. The germline V gene encodes CDR1 SQVTM and CDR2 ANQGSEA. V gave up 2 bases and J gave up 3 bases, with 13 bases separating them. There are 14 residues in the CDR3. CDR3 nucleotides: TGCAGCGTTGAAAAGGCGGGAGGGCACTATGGCTACACCTTC. Encoded protein: CSVEKAGGHYGYTF.

The V and J genes are TRBV19 and TRBJ2-7, with 8 bases matching TRBD2. Germline trimming cut 6 bases from V and 3 bases from J; bases unmatched to any gene: 1. CDR1 LNHDA and CDR2 SQIVND come from the germline V gene (reference sequence). The CDR3 is made up of 12 amino acids. The CDR3 DNA follows: TGTGCCAGTAGGGGACTAGGCTACGAGCAGTACTTC. It translates to CASRGLGYEQYF.

The V call is TRBV10-3, the J call TRBJ1-3, with unresolved D. CDR1 and CDR2 (germline): ENHRY, SYGVKD. V shed 7 bases and J shed 0 bases, with 7 bases lying between them. This CDR3 contains 13 residues. CDR3 sequence (DNA): TGTGCCATCACTTTTCCCTCTGGAAACACCATATATTTT. This codes for CAITFPSGNTIYF.

The chain joins TRBV20-1 to TRBJ1-5, with a tentative D call TRBD1 (5 bases). CDR1 DFQATT and CDR2 SNEGSKA come from the germline V gene (reference sequence). V gave up 6 bases and J gave up 6 bases, with 9 bases separating them. This CDR3 is 11 amino acids long. The CDR3 loop is CSAGGFQPQHF. The CDR3 nucleotides are TGCAGTGCCGGGGGGTTTCAGCCCCAGCATTTT.

J is TRBJ2-7 and V is TRBV27; D is possibly TRBD1 (6 bases). Germline V gene lookup returns CDR1 MNHEY and CDR2 SMNVEV (reference sequence). Trimming left V 5 bases short and J 5 bases short, with 22 bases between. The CDR3 consists of 16 residues. CDR3 in amino acids: CASSPLRQEVDNEQYF. The CDR3 nucleotides are TGTGCCAGCAGTCCCCTCCGACAGGAAGTTGATAACGAGCAGTACTTC.

The chain employs TRBV4-1 and TRBJ2-1, with 9 bases aligning to TRBD2. This CDR3 contains 15 residues. The trim removed 5 bases at V and 8 bases at J, leaving 10 bases unmatched. Germline V CDR1 and CDR2: MGHRA, YSYEKL. The CDR3 region is CASSSAGGLRHEQFF. DNA of the CDR3: TGCGCCAGCAGCTCAGCGGGAGGCCTTCGGCATGAGCAGTTCTTC.

The V and J genes are TRBV9 and TRBJ2-2, with 7 positions matching TRBD2. The germline gives CDR1 SGDLS, CDR2 YYNGEE. This CDR3 is 15 amino acids long. V was clipped by 4 bases and J by 6 bases; unmatched bases: 9. Here the CDR3 DNA reads TGTGCCAGCAGCAGGCCCGGGCTAGCGGCCGGGGAGCTGTTTTTT. This encodes CASSRPGLAAGELFF.

V gene TRBV10-3 combines with J gene TRBJ1-6; no reliable D call. Deletions cut 6 bases from V and 9 bases from J, with 27 bases between. This CDR3 is 18 amino acids long. Germline V gives CDR1 ENHRY, CDR2 SYGVKD. The chain's CDR3 is CAISHTRLNREEGSPLHF. CDR3 DNA sequence: TGTGCCATCAGCCACACACGTTTGAACCGGGAAGAGGGTTCACCCCTCCACTTT.